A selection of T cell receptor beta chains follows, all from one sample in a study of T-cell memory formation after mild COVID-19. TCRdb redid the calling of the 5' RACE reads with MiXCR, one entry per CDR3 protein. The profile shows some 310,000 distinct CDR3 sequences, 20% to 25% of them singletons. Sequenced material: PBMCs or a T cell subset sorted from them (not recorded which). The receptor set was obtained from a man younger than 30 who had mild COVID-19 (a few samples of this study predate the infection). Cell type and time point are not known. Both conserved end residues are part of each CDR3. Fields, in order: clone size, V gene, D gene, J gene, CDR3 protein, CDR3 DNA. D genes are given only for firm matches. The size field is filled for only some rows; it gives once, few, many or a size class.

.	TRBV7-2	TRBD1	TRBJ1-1	CASSIDRDYVPEAFF	TGTGCCAGCAGCATCGACAGGGATTACGTCCCTGAAGCTTTCTTT
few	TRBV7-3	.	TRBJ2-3	CASSLTRADTQYF	TGTGCCAGCAGCTTAACGAGGGCAGATACGCAGTATTTT
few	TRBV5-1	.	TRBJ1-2	CASSPVPRPEGTYGYTF	TGCGCCAGCAGCCCCGTGCCGAGACCAGAGGGCACCTATGGCTACACCTTC
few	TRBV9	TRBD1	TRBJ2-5	CASSKVTDRGLQETQYF	TGTGCCAGCAGCAAAGTTACGGACAGGGGGTTGCAAGAGACCCAGTACTTC
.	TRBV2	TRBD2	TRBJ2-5	CASSVGLAETQYF	TGTGCCAGCAGCGTGGGACTAGCTGAGACCCAGTACTTC
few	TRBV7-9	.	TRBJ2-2	CASSYYRVTGELFF	TGTGCCAGCAGCTATTACAGGGTTACCGGGGAGCTGTTTTTT
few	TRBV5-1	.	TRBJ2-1	CASSLVGAPYNEQFF	TGCGCCAGCAGCTTGGTTGGTGCCCCCTACAATGAGCAGTTCTTC
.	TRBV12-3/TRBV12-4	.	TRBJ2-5	CASTSWPSQETQYF	TGTGCCAGCACCTCGTGGCCGTCCCAAGAGACCCAGTACTTC
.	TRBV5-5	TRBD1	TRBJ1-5	CASSLGTAQPQHF	TGTGCCAGCAGCTTAGGGACAGCCCAGCCCCAGCATTTT
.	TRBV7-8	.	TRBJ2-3	CASSAPRGFRGSTDTQYF	TGTGCCAGCAGCGCACCCCGCGGGTTTAGGGGCAGCACAGATACGCAGTATTTT
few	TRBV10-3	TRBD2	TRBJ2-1	CAIRVAGPQAEQFF	TGTGCCATCAGAGTAGCGGGGCCGCAGGCGGAGCAGTTCTTC
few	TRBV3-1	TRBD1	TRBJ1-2	CASSQDRSGGARSYGYTF	TGTGCCAGCAGCCAAGATCGTTCAGGGGGCGCACGAAGCTATGGCTACACCTTC
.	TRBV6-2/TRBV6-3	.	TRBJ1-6	CASNGRQGASPLHF	TGTGCCAGCAACGGGCGGCAGGGTGCTTCACCCCTCCACTTT
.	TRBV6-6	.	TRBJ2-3	CASQKEFTDTQYF	TGTGCCAGCCAAAAGGAGTTCACAGATACGCAGTATTTT
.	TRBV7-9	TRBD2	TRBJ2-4	CASSLELAGAQRYF	TGTGCCAGCAGCTTAGAGCTAGCGGGGGCCCAAAGGTACTTC
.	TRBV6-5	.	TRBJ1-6	CASSSGGSGNSPLHF	TGTGCCAGCAGTTCCGGGGGATCGGGTAATTCACCCCTCCACTTT
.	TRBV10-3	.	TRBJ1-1	CAITGVGSTEAFF	TGTGCCATCACCGGGGTAGGGAGCACTGAAGCTTTCTTT
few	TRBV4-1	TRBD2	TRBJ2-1	CASSASGGANEQFF	TGCGCCAGCAGCGCAAGCGGGGGGGCAAATGAGCAGTTCTTC
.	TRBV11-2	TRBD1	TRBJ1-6	CASSLPGGGSPLHF	TGTGCCAGCAGCTTACCAGGGGGCGGTTCACCCCTCCACTTT
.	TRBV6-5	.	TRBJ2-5	CASSYSGGRAETQYF	TGTGCCAGCAGTTACTCGGGTGGCAGGGCCGAGACCCAGTACTTC
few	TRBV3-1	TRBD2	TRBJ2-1	CASSQEGGRWEQFF	TGTGCCAGCAGCCAAGAGGGCGGGAGGTGGGAGCAGTTCTTC
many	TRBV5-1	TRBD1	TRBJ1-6	CASSLGQGSSPLHF	TGCGCCAGCAGCCTGGGACAGGGAAGTTCACCCCTCCACTTT
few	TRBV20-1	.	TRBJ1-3	CSARDMDPSGNTIYF	TGCAGTGCTAGAGATATGGACCCCTCTGGAAACACCATATATTTT
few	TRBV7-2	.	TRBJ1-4	CASSLSQGATNEKLFF	TGTGCCAGCAGCTTAAGCCAGGGTGCAACTAATGAAAAACTGTTTTTT
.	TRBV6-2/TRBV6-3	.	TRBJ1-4	CASSPVDEKLFF	TGTGCCAGCAGTCCAGTAGATGAAAAACTGTTTTTT
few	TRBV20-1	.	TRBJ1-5	CSARPTGKKNQPQHF	TGCAGTGCTAGACCCACAGGAAAAAAGAATCAGCCCCAGCATTTT